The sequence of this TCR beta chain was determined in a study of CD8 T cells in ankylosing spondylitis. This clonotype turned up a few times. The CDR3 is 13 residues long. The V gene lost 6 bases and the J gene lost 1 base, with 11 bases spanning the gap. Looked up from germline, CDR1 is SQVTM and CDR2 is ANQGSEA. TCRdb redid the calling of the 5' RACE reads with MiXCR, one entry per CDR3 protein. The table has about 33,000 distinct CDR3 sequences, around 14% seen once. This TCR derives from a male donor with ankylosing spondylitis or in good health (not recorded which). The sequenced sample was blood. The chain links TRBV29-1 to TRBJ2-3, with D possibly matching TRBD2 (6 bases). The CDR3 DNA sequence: TGCAGCGTCGACGGGAGAGGCACAGATACGCAGTATTTT. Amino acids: CSVDGRGTDTQYF.